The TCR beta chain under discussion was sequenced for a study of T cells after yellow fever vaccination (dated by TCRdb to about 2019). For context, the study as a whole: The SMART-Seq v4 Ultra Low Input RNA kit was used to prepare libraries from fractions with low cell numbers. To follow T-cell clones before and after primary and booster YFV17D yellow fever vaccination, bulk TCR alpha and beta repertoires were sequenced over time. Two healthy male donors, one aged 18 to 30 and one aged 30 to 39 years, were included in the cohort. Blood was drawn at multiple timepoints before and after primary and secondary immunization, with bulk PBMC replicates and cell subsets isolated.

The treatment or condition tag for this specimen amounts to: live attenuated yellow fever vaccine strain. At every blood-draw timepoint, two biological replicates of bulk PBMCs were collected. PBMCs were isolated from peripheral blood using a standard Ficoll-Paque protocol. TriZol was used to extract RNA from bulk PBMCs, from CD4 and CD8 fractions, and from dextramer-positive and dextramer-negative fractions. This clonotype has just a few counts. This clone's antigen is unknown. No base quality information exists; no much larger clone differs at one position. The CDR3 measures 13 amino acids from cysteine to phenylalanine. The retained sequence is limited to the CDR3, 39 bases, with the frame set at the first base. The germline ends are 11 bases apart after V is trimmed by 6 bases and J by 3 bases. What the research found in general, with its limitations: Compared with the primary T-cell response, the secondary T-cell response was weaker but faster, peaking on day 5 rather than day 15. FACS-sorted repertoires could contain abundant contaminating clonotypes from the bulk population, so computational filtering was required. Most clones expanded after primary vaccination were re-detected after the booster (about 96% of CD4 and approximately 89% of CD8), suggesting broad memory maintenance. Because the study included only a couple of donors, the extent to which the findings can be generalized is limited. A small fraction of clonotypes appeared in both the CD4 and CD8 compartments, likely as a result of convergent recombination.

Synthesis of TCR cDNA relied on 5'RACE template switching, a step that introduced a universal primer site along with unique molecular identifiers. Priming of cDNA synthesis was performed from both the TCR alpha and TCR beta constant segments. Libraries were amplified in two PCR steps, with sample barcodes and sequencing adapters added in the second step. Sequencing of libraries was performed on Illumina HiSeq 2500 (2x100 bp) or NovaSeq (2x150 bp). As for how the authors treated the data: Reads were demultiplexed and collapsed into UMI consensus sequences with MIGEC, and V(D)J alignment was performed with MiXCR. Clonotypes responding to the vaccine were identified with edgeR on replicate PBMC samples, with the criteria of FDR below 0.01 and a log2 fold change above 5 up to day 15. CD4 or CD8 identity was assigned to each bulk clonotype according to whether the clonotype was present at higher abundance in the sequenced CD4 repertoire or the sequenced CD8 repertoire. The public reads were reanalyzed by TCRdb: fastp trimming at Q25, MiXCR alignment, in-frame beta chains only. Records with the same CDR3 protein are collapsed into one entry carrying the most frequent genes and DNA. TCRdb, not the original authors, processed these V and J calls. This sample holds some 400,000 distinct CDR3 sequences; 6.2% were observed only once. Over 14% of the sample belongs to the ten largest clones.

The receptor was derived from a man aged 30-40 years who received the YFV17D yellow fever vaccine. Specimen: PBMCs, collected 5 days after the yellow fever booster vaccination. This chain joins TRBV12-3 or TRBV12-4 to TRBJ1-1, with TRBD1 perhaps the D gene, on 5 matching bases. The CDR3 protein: CASSRDGDTEAFF. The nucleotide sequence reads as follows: TGTGCCAGCAGCCGGGACGGGGACACTGAAGCTTTCTTT.